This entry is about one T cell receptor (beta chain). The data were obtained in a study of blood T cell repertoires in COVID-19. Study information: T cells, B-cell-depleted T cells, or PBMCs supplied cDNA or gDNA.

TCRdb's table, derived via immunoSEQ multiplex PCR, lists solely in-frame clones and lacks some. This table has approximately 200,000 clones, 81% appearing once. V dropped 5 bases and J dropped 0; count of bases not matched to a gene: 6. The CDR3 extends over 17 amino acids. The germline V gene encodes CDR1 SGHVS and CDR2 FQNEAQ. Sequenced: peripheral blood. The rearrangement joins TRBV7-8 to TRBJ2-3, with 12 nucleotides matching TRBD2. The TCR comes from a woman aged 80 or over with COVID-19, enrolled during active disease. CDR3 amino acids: CASSIGLAGPSTDTQYF. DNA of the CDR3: TGTGCCAGCAGCATCGGACTAGCGGGGCCTAGCACAGATACGCAGTATTTT. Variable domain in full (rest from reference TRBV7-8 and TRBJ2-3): GAGVSQSPRYKVAKRGQDVALRCDPISGHVSLFWYQQALGQGPEFLTYFQNEAQLDKSGLPSDRFFAERPEGSVSTLKIQRTQQEDSAVYLCASSIGLAGPSTDTQYFGPGTRLTVL.